The rows below give T cell receptor beta chains drawn from one sample of a study of resident and recirculating memory T cells in vitiligo. The table came from immunoSEQ multiplex PCR; TCRdb's copy has only in-frame clones and leaves some out. The profile shows tens of thousands of clones, about 91% of them singletons. The sample taken for sequencing was blood. Source of these receptors: a male donor with vitiligo. The CDR3 runs from the conserved cysteine through the conserved F or W. A D gene is named only where the DNA matches it firmly. Where a row states a size, it is once, few, many or the class of an expanded clone; other rows omit it.

d_call: .
clone_size: .
j_call: TRBJ1-4
v_call: TRBV18
cdr3_nt: TGTGCCAGCTCCTCCGGGGGGCTTTACGATGAAAAACTGTTTTTT
cdr3_aa: CASSSGGLYDEKLFF

d_call: .
clone_size: .
j_call: TRBJ1-1
v_call: TRBV9
cdr3_nt: TGTGCCGGCAGCGTAGGGGAGCGCAGTGAAGCTTTCTTT
cdr3_aa: CAGSVGERSEAFF

d_call: TRBD1
clone_size: .
j_call: TRBJ1-2
v_call: TRBV19
cdr3_nt: TGTGCCAGTACCCCATCGGACAGGAGGAACTATGGCTACACCTTC
cdr3_aa: CASTPSDRRNYGYTF

d_call: .
clone_size: once
j_call: TRBJ1-1
v_call: TRBV29-1
cdr3_nt: TGCAGCGTTGAAGATCTCAGGCCCACTGAAGCTTTCTTT
cdr3_aa: CSVEDLRPTEAFF

d_call: TRBD2
clone_size: .
j_call: TRBJ2-3
v_call: TRBV27
cdr3_nt: TGTGCCAGCAGTGGACTAGCCTTGGGCACAGATACGCAGTATTTT
cdr3_aa: CASSGLALGTDTQYF

d_call: .
clone_size: once
j_call: TRBJ2-1
v_call: TRBV6-6
cdr3_nt: TGTGCCAGCAGCTCTGAAGAGGGTCGGGCTTACAATGAGCAGTTCTTC
cdr3_aa: CASSSEEGRAYNEQFF

d_call: TRBD1
clone_size: once
j_call: TRBJ2-7
v_call: TRBV28
cdr3_nt: TGTGCCAGCAGTCCAAGCCGGGACAGGTACTACGAGCAGTACTTC
cdr3_aa: CASSPSRDRYYEQYF

d_call: TRBD2
clone_size: .
j_call: TRBJ2-7
v_call: TRBV30
cdr3_nt: TGTGCCTGGAGTGTATCTAGCGGGACCTACGAGCAGTACTTC
cdr3_aa: CAWSVSSGTYEQYF

d_call: TRBD2
clone_size: .
j_call: TRBJ2-3
v_call: TRBV4-2
cdr3_nt: TGTGCCAGCAGCAAACCCGAGGGCGGGGGATATGGAGATACGCAGTATTTT
cdr3_aa: CASSKPEGGGYGDTQYF

d_call: .
clone_size: .
j_call: TRBJ1-5
v_call: TRBV4-1
cdr3_nt: TGCGCCAGCAGCTTCCCACGGGAGGGGACGGAGGGGGGGGGTAGCAATCAGCCCCAGCATTTT
cdr3_aa: CASSFPREGTEGGGSNQPQHF

d_call: .
clone_size: once
j_call: TRBJ1-1
v_call: TRBV28
cdr3_nt: TGTGCCAGCAGTTTAATGGGGGACTTTAAGGCTTTCTTT
cdr3_aa: CASSLMGDFKAFF

d_call: .
clone_size: .
j_call: TRBJ1-2
v_call: TRBV6-6
cdr3_nt: TGTGCCAGCAGTTACCTTACTACCGGGGGCTACACCTTC
cdr3_aa: CASSYLTTGGYTF

d_call: TRBD1
clone_size: .
j_call: TRBJ1-2
v_call: TRBV6-5
cdr3_nt: TGTGCCAGCAGTACTAGGTTGACAGGGAACTATGGCTACACCTTC
cdr3_aa: CASSTRLTGNYGYTF

d_call: TRBD1
clone_size: .
j_call: TRBJ2-7
v_call: TRBV27
cdr3_nt: TGTGCCAGCAGTCCCTTGGGGACAGCCTACGAGCAGTACTTC
cdr3_aa: CASSPLGTAYEQYF

d_call: .
clone_size: .
j_call: TRBJ1-2
v_call: TRBV5-4
cdr3_nt: TGTGCCAGCAGCTCGGGCCCCGTAGAGGGTGGCTACACCTTC
cdr3_aa: CASSSGPVEGGYTF

d_call: .
clone_size: .
j_call: TRBJ2-2
v_call: TRBV5-6
cdr3_nt: TGTGCCAGCCAGCAGGCCGGGGAGCTGTTTTTT
cdr3_aa: CASQQAGELFF